This T cell receptor (beta chain) was sequenced during a study of control samples from healthy donors and cancer patients. Repertoires were generated with immunoSEQ multiplex PCR, while TCRdb's copy carries only in-frame clones and drops some. The table lists some 140,000 clones, around 85% of them singletons, with roughly 8.4% in the top ten. The CDR3 contains 16 residues. The V end lost 3 bases, the J end lost 1 base, and 13 bases lay between the germline ends. The germline V gene has CDR1 SGHRS and CDR2 YFSETQ. This TCR derives from a woman aged 25 to 39 in good health. The material sequenced was blood. This chain joins TRBV5-1 and TRBJ2-2; D is possibly TRBD2 (7 bases). The chain's CDR3 is CASSSQGTMNTGELFF. The CDR3 DNA is TGCGCCAGCAGCTCCCAGGGGACTATGAACACCGGGGAGCTGTTTTTT.